These 10 T cell receptor beta chains were sequenced from one sample in a study of cytomegalovirus exposure and HLA in healthy donors. The PCR employed 60 Vbeta primers together with 13 Jbeta primers. The assay was immunoSEQ multiplex PCR, and TCRdb's table has in-frame clones only and misses some. Found here are some 52,000 clones, about three quarters of them singletons; the top ten hold approximately 2.7%. Sequencing was done on a sample of PBMCs. These receptors all stem from a man aged 18 to 30 in good health and CMV-seronegative.

V gene TRBV4-2 combines with J gene TRBJ2-3; TRBD2 might be the D (6 bases). This CDR3 contains 15 residues. Deletions cut 1 base from V and 3 bases from J, with 11 bases between. Germline values: CDR1 LGHNA, CDR2 YNFKEQ. The CDR3 sequence is CASSQVRETTDTQYF. The CDR3, as DNA: TGTGCCAGCAGCCAAGTACGGGAGACGACAGATACGCAGTATTTT.

The chain joins TRBV4-1 to TRBJ2-1, with D tentatively TRBD2 (6 bases). Germline loops: CDR1 MGHRA, CDR2 YSYEKL. Trimming removed 8 bases from V and 2 bases from J, with 10 bases in between. The CDR3 loop spans 13 amino acids. The chain's CDR3 is CASGGKPYNEQFF. The CDR3, as DNA: TGCGCCAGCGGAGGGAAACCCTACAATGAGCAGTTCTTC.

The chain uses TRBV27 and TRBJ2-7; 8 nucleotides align to TRBD1. CDR1 and CDR2 (germline): MNHEY, SMNVEV (reference sequence). With V trimmed by 6 bases and J by 1 base, 8 bases remained unmatched. The length of the CDR3 is 15 residues. DNA of the CDR3: TGTGCCAGCAGCCTCGACAGGGGTGGGTCCTACGAGCAGTACTTC. Translating gives CASSLDRGGSYEQYF.

The chain couples TRBV6-1 to TRBJ2-1; 11 bases align to TRBD2. The CDR3 runs to 15 residues. Looked up from germline, CDR1 is MNHNS and CDR2 is SASEGT. Unmatched junction bases numbered 1, after V lost 6 bases and J lost 0 bases. CDR3 nucleotides: TGTGCCAGCAGGGGACTAGCGGTCTCCTACAATGAGCAGTTCTTC. Its translation is CASRGLAVSYNEQFF.

This rearrangement joins TRBV7-9 to TRBJ1-1; TRBD1 agrees at 7 bases. With V trimmed by 0 bases and J by 2 bases, 0 bases remained unmatched. CDR3 length equals 14 residues. Germline CDR1 and CDR2: SEHNR and FQNEAQ (reference sequence). Written as DNA, the CDR3 is TGTGCCAGCAGCTTAGCAGGGGGCAACACTGAAGCTTTCTTT. As protein: CASSLAGGNTEAFF.

The V call is TRBV28, the J call TRBJ2-1; 15 bases agree with TRBD2. The CDR3 is 17 residues long. The V gene's germline CDR1 is MDHEN and CDR2 SYDVKM. With 5 bases clipped from V and 4 bases from J, the junction kept 6 bases outside the gene matches. The CDR3 nucleotides are TGTGCCAGCAGTCAATCCGGGACTAGCGGGAGGTACAATGAGCAGTTCTTC. This codes for CASSQSGTSGRYNEQFF.

V usage is TRBV30 and J usage is TRBJ2-1; 7 bases fit TRBD2. The CDR3 covers 15 residues. In germline, CDR1 is GTSNPN, CDR2 SVGIG (reference sequence). Unmatched junction bases numbered 4, after V lost 1 base and J lost 1 base. CDR3 nucleotides: TGTGCCTGGAGTGGCGGGAGAAATTCCTACAATGAGCAGTTCTTC. Encoded protein: CAWSGGRNSYNEQFF.

The chain has TRBV25-1 and TRBJ1-3, with 7 bases that match TRBD1. The V and J ends lost 3 bases and 16 bases, in that order; junction bases with no gene match: 12. The length of the CDR3 is 13 residues. Per the germline V gene, CDR1 is MGHDK and CDR2 is SYGVNS. This CDR3 is CASSDGTATTLYF. The CDR3 DNA reads as TGTGCCAGCAGTGACGGGACAGCCACGACCCTGTATTTT.

This sequence joins TRBV11-2 and TRBJ2-7, with D perhaps matching TRBD2 (5 bases). Germline CDR1 is SGHAT and CDR2 is FQNNGV. The CDR3 is 13 residues long. V was cut by 1 base and J by 6 bases, with 10 bases left in between. Here the CDR3 reads CASSLVPRAEQYF. CDR3 DNA sequence: TGTGCCAGCAGCTTAGTTCCGAGGGCCGAGCAGTACTTC.

The chain links TRBV29-1 to TRBJ1-1; no clear D. Germline assignment: CDR1 SQVTM and CDR2 ANQGSEA. This CDR3 has 13 amino acids. The V and J ends lost 5 bases and 5 bases respectively, with 15 bases between them. DNA for the CDR3: TGCAGCGTTCTGGCCAAGGCGGGAACTGAAGCTTTCTTT. It is translated as CSVLAKAGTEAFF.